One sample yielded the 7 T cell receptor beta chains listed below, sequenced in a study of blood T cell dynamics during melanoma immunotherapy. Only in-frame clones appear in the TCRdb table, and some are missing; sequencing was by immunoSEQ multiplex PCR. The data show 14,000 to 15,000 clones, about 83% seen once. Documented time point: week 3, after first cycle of checkpoint inhibitor. The sample in question was blood, obtained from a patient treated with checkpoint blockade. These receptors all stem from a human donor with melanoma.

V and J are TRBV5-4 and TRBJ1-4; D unclear. Per the germline V gene, CDR1 is SGHNT and CDR2 is YYREEE (reference sequence). Between the trimmed V and J ends, which lost 4 bases and 0 bases, there was a span of 10 bases. CDR3 length: 15 residues. For the CDR3, the DNA is TGTGCCAGCAGCATGGGCAGCACAACTAATGAAAAACTGTTTTTT. Translating gives CASSMGSTTNEKLFF.

The rearrangement links TRBV27 to TRBJ1-2; D is possibly TRBD1 (6 bases). The ends were cut back, 7 bases at V and 8 bases at J, with 14 bases in the middle. CDR3 length: 12 amino acids. Germline V CDR1 and CDR2: MNHEY, SMNVEV (reference sequence). In DNA form, the CDR3 reads TGTGCCAGCAAGCAGGGGAATGGAGGCTACACCTTC. It yields the protein CASKQGNGGYTF.

This clone was detected a few times. The rearrangement uses TRBV5-4 and TRBJ2-2; 9 positions match TRBD2. The trim removed 2 bases at V and 4 bases at J, leaving 9 bases unmatched. The CDR3 consists of 17 residues. Germline V lookup: CDR1 SGHNT, CDR2 YYREEE (reference sequence). CDR3 loop: CASSLSSSGILTGELFF. DNA of the CDR3: TGTGCCAGCAGCTTATCCTCTAGCGGGATCCTCACCGGGGAGCTGTTTTTT.

The gene calls are TRBV28 and TRBJ2-1; maybe TRBD1 (5 bases). In germline, CDR1 is MDHEN, CDR2 SYDVKM. Trimming shortened V by 2 bases and J by 4 bases, and 6 bases separated the two germline ends. The CDR3 has 13 amino acids. The CDR3 sequence is CASSLPGYNEQFF. The DNA of the CDR3 is TGTGCCAGCAGTTTACCAGGGTACAATGAGCAGTTCTTC.

This clone was seen once. V is TRBV18 and J is TRBJ1-4; D uncertain. CDR1 is KGHSH and CDR2 is LQKENI in the germline V gene. The V end lost 4 bases, the J end lost 4 bases, and 13 bases lay between the germline ends. The CDR3 runs 15 residues. This CDR3 is CASSRANTINEKLFF. In DNA form, the CDR3 reads TGTGCCAGCTCACGGGCGAACACCATTAATGAAAAACTGTTTTTT. The variable domain in full, completed from reference TRBV18 and TRBJ1-4, reads NAGVMQNPRHLVRRRGQEARLRCSPMKGHSHVYWYRQLPEEGLKFMVYLQKENIIDESGMPKERFSAEFPKEGPSILRIQQVVRGDSAAYFCASSRANTINEKLFFGSGTQLSVL.

The chain is built from TRBV2 and TRBJ2-1, with D possibly matching TRBD2 (6 bases). The CDR3 has 15 amino acids. The V gene's germline CDR1 is SNHLY and CDR2 FYNNEI. Trimming removed 1 base from V and 4 bases from J, with 11 bases in between. CDR3 nucleotides: TGTGCCAGCAGTGAAGACGGGACTTATTACAATGAGCAGTTCTTC. The encoded protein is CASSEDGTYYNEQFF. Full variable domain (outside the CDR3, taken from reference TRBV2 and TRBJ2-1): EPEVTQTPSHQVTQMGQEVILRCVPISNHLYFYWYRQILGQKVEFLVSFYNNEISEKSEIFDDQFSVERPDGSNFTLKIRSTKLEDSAMYFCASSEDGTYYNEQFFGPGTRLTVL.

The chain uses TRBV7-2 and TRBJ2-1; no clear D. The CDR3 length is 13 residues. From germline, CDR1 is SGHTA and CDR2 FQGNSA. The germline V and J ends were trimmed by 6 bases and 6 bases, with 12 bases remaining between them. In DNA form, the CDR3 reads TGTGCCAGCAGTCCTAACCCTATCAATGAGCAGTTCTTC. Its protein is CASSPNPINEQFF.